Shown below are 24 T cell receptor beta chains from a single sample sequenced in a study of shared clonotypes between healthy human individuals. Here immunoSEQ multiplex PCR was the method, and the copy in TCRdb shows in-frame clones only, minus some. In the table there are approximately 1.4 million clones, about 98% of which are singletons. Sequenced sample: naive CD4+ T cells sorted from blood. Noted subset: CD45RA+ positively selected. The receptors were gathered from a man under 40 in good health.

This clone was detected a few times. Within the sample, other DNA sequences also encode this same CDR3. The chain couples TRBV6-1 to TRBJ2-3; D remains unclear. Germline assignment: CDR1 MNHNS and CDR2 SASEGT. Between the trimmed V and J ends, which lost 6 bases and 4 bases, there was a span of 2 bases. There are 10 residues in the CDR3. CDR3 sequence reads: CASRADTQYF. CDR3 nucleotides: TGTGCCAGCAGGGCAGATACGCAGTATTTT.

To note about this clone: This sample also contains other DNA sequences that code for the same CDR3. CDR3 nucleotides: TGTGCCAGCAGCTTGGGGACAGGGTACGAGCAGTACTTC. It yields the protein CASSLGTGYEQYF. The V gene is TRBV7-7, the J gene TRBJ2-7, with 9 bases identical to TRBD1. The V gene end was trimmed by 3 bases and the J gene end by 4 bases; junction bases not matched to a gene: 1. This CDR3 contains 13 residues. CDR1 is SSHAT and CDR2 is FNYEAQ in the germline V gene (reference sequence).

The chain joins TRBV14 to TRBJ1-1, with D hard to call. Germline loops: CDR1 SGHDN, CDR2 FVKESK. This CDR3 contains 13 residues. Deletions cut 4 bases from V and 1 base from J, with 7 bases between. CDR3 in DNA: TGTGCCAGCAGCCGCGAGTGGAACACTGAAGCTTTCTTT. The encoded protein is CASSREWNTEAFF. Drawing the rest from reference TRBV14 and TRBJ1-1, the complete variable domain is EAGVTQFPSHSVIEKGQTVTLRCDPISGHDNLYWYRRVMGKEIKFLLHFVKESKQDESGMPNNRFLAERTGGTYSTLKVQPAELEDSGVYFCASSREWNTEAFFGQGTRLTVV.

The rearrangement links TRBV28 to TRBJ1-3; no clear D. CDR3 length equals 14 residues. V was pared by 1 base and J by 4 bases, with 8 bases between. Germline lookup yields CDR1 MDHEN and CDR2 SYDVKM. Here the CDR3 reads CASSLSISGNTIYF. In DNA, the CDR3 is TGTGCCAGCAGTTTATCTATATCGGGAAACACCATATATTTT.

This chain joins TRBV18 and TRBJ2-3, with 10 bases fitting TRBD1. Per germline, CDR1 KGHSH and CDR2 LQKENI. The CDR3 loop spans 16 amino acids. V shed 3 bases, J shed 6 bases, and the junction held 9 bases outside the gene matches. The CDR3 DNA is TGTGCCAGCTCACCGTCGACAGGGGGCACTCCGGATACGCAGTATTTT. This codes for CASSPSTGGTPDTQYF. Full variable domain (outside the CDR3, taken from reference TRBV18 and TRBJ2-3): NAGVMQNPRHLVRRRGQEARLRCSPMKGHSHVYWYRQLPEEGLKFMVYLQKENIIDESGMPKERFSAEFPKEGPSILRIQQVVRGDSAAYFCASSPSTGGTPDTQYFGPGTRLTVL.

This clone was counted a single time. The chain recombines TRBV27 with TRBJ2-2; a possible D gene is TRBD2 (5 bases). There are 15 residues in the CDR3. Trimming shortened V by 10 bases and J by 4 bases, and 19 bases separated the two germline ends. CDR1 is MNHEY and CDR2 is SMNVEV in the germline V gene (reference sequence). The CDR3 is CATRVWESGTGELFF. DNA for the CDR3: TGTGCCACCCGGGTGTGGGAGAGTGGCACCGGGGAGCTGTTTTTT.

This chain connects TRBV11-2 to TRBJ2-4; D might be TRBD2 (5 bases). The germline gives CDR1 SGHAT, CDR2 FQNNGV. This CDR3 spans 16 amino acids. Trimming took 2 bases from V and 0 from J, leaving 11 bases between them. The CDR3: CASSLRREIAKNIQYF. The CDR3 nucleotides are TGTGCCAGCAGCTTACGCCGGGAAATAGCCAAAAACATTCAGTACTTC.

The genes are TRBV7-8 and TRBJ2-7, with 13 bases matching TRBD2. CDR3 length: 18 amino acids. Germline-derived CDR1 and CDR2 are SGHVS and FQNEAQ. J was trimmed by 9 bases and V by 5 bases; bases with no gene match: 19. The DNA for the CDR3 is TGTGCCAGCAGCCCCACCAGAGGGCCGACTAGCGGGAGGATGGTGCAGTACTTC. The encoded protein is CASSPTRGPTSGRMVQYF.

The CDR3 here is CASSSGQYYEQYF. In nucleotides, the CDR3 is TGTGCCAGCAGCTCTGGACAGTACTACGAGCAGTACTTC. V gene TRBV7-8 combines with J gene TRBJ2-7; D may be TRBD1 (6 bases). Germline V lookup: CDR1 SGHVS, CDR2 FQNEAQ. This CDR3 is 13 amino acids long. Trimming took off 4 bases at V and 3 bases at J, with 10 bases between the two ends.

The sample holds one count of this clone. This chain connects TRBV27 to TRBJ2-5; D is uncertain. The CDR3 length is 14 residues. V lost 5 bases, J lost 3 bases, and 13 bases lay in between. Per germline, CDR1 MNHEY and CDR2 SMNVEV (reference sequence). Here the CDR3 DNA reads TGTGCCAGCAGTGACCTCTCGCTGAAAGAGACCCAGTACTTC. This encodes CASSDLSLKETQYF.

In this sample, this clone turned up once. The rearrangement uses TRBV19 and TRBJ2-1; D unclear. V lost 3 bases and J 6 bases, leaving 18 bases between the germline ends. Germline-derived CDR1 and CDR2 are LNHDA and SQIVND (reference sequence). This CDR3 is built from 16 residues. CDR3 loop: CASSMRTVSSGNEQFF. The DNA for the CDR3 is TGTGCCAGTAGTATGAGAACTGTATCATCGGGCAATGAGCAGTTCTTC.

The J gene is TRBJ2-7, the V gene TRBV18; perhaps D is TRBD1 or TRBD2 (5 bases each). Trimming stripped 3 bases from V and 3 bases from J, with 15 bases between. The CDR3 is 15 residues long. Germline V gene lookup returns CDR1 KGHSH and CDR2 LQKENI. The CDR3 is CASSPPGRGNYEQYF. The CDR3 DNA reads TGTGCCAGCTCACCCCCGGGACGCGGAAACTACGAGCAGTACTTC.

This clone was picked up one time. V and J are TRBV9 and TRBJ2-7, with TRBD1 matching 12 bases. V dropped 0 bases and J dropped 7; count of bases not matched to a gene: 5. This CDR3 spans 15 amino acids. Per the germline V gene, CDR1 is SGDLS and CDR2 is YYNGEE. The CDR3 sequence is CASSVAGTGGHEQYF. The CDR3 DNA follows: TGTGCCAGCAGCGTAGCTGGGACAGGGGGCCATGAGCAGTACTTC. Full variable domain (missing parts from reference TRBV9 and TRBJ2-7): DSGVTQTPKHLITATGQRVTLRCSPRSGDLSVYWYQQSLDQGLQFLIQYYNGEERAKGNILERFSAQQFPDLHSELNLSSLELGDSALYFCASSVAGTGGHEQYFGPGTRLTVT.

The genes are TRBV19 and TRBJ2-1; TRBD2 matches 12 bases. From germline, CDR1 is LNHDA and CDR2 SQIVND (reference sequence). V lost 5 bases and J lost 7; bases outside the gene matches: 18. The CDR3 has 19 amino acids. CDR3 protein: CASSYQASGRANGVNEQFF. The CDR3 region has the DNA TGTGCCAGTAGTTATCAGGCTAGCGGGAGGGCGAATGGAGTAAATGAGCAGTTCTTC.

Here the CDR3 reads CASSQNGGAGQETQYF. The CDR3 DNA sequence: TGTGCCAGCAGCCAAAATGGAGGAGCAGGTCAAGAGACCCAGTACTTC. This sequence joins TRBV14 and TRBJ2-5, with D possibly being TRBD2 (5 bases). This CDR3 contains 16 residues. The germline V and J ends were trimmed by 2 bases and 2 bases, with 15 bases remaining between them. CDR1 is SGHDN, CDR2 FVKESK, per germline.

This chain links TRBV5-4 with TRBJ2-2, with a tentative D call TRBD2 (6 bases). CDR1 and CDR2 (germline): SGHNT, YYREEE (reference sequence). Trimming took off 4 bases at V and 0 bases at J, with 16 bases between the two ends. There are 17 residues in the CDR3. CDR3 sequence reads: CASSPTPLATNTGELFF. The CDR3 DNA is TGTGCCAGCAGCCCTACCCCCCTAGCGACGAACACCGGGGAGCTGTTTTTT.

The chain joins TRBV28 to TRBJ2-7; D remains ambiguous. This CDR3 spans 13 amino acids. V was pared by 6 bases and J by 6 bases, with 15 bases between. CDR1 and CDR2 from the germline V gene are MDHEN and SYDVKM. The CDR3 sequence: CASSSATGGEQYF. Here the CDR3 DNA reads TGTGCCAGCAGCTCCGCTACTGGTGGCGAGCAGTACTTC.

The chain couples TRBV5-5 to TRBJ2-1; 11 bases are shared with TRBD2. J lost 4 bases, V lost 5 bases, and 5 bases had no gene match. The CDR3 is 15 residues long. Germline V lookup: CDR1 SGHKS, CDR2 YYEKEE (reference sequence). CDR3 loop: CASRGTSGHYNEQFF. In nucleotides, the CDR3 is TGTGCCAGCAGGGGGACTAGCGGACATTACAATGAGCAGTTCTTC.

CDR3 sequence reads: CASSQGPSYEQYF. DNA for the CDR3: TGCGCCAGCAGCCAAGGACCCTCCTACGAGCAGTACTTC. The rearrangement uses TRBV4-3 and TRBJ2-7; D is unclear. The CDR3 consists of 13 residues. Germline V lookup: CDR1 LGHNA, CDR2 YSLEER. Trimming stripped 1 base from V and 0 bases from J, with 4 bases between.

The V gene is TRBV10-3, the J gene TRBJ2-7; D gene ambiguous. This CDR3 region has 14 residues. Deletions cut 0 bases from V and 1 base from J, with 7 bases between. Germline-derived CDR1 and CDR2 are ENHRY and SYGVKD. The CDR3 region is CAISESGFSYEQYF. In nucleotides, the CDR3 is TGTGCCATCAGTGAGTCCGGGTTTTCCTACGAGCAGTACTTC.

The chain carries TRBV6-5 and TRBJ2-2; no definite D call. Germline V lookup: CDR1 MNHEY, CDR2 SVGAGI. Trimming stripped 6 bases from V and 1 base from J, with 6 bases between. CDR3 length equals 13 residues. The CDR3 region has the DNA TGTGCCAGCAGCACAATGAACACCGGGGAGCTGTTTTTT. Its translation is CASSTMNTGELFF.

Notes on this clone: Other nucleotide sequences from this sample produce the same CDR3. This chain links TRBV6-1 with TRBJ1-5, with 9 bases lining up with TRBD1. This CDR3 contains 13 residues. The germline CDR1 and CDR2 sequences are MNHNS and SASEGT. The V segment lost 5 bases and the J segment 6 bases; nucleotides outside the gene matches: 2. CDR3 sequence: CASSRQGGQPQHF. As DNA, the CDR3 is TGTGCCAGCAGTAGACAGGGGGGTCAGCCCCAGCATTTT.

About this clone: The sample contains more than one DNA sequence encoding this CDR3. This rearrangement joins TRBV4-1 to TRBJ1-4, with D unresolved. The germline V gene encodes CDR1 MGHRA and CDR2 YSYEKL. The CDR3 has 15 residues. Trimming left V 6 bases short and J 1 base short, with 12 bases between. As DNA, the CDR3 is TGCGCCAGCAGTCAAACTGGAGAAACTAATGAAAAACTGTTTTTT. Amino acids: CASSQTGETNEKLFF.

The chain recombines TRBV5-1 with TRBJ2-3, with 10 bases matching TRBD2. The CDR3 has 14 amino acids. V shed 6 bases, J shed 4 bases, and the junction held 5 bases outside the gene matches. Germline V gene lookup returns CDR1 SGHRS and CDR2 YFSETQ. The CDR3 protein is CASNPSGSPDTQYF. The CDR3 bases are TGCGCCAGCAACCCTAGCGGGAGTCCAGATACGCAGTATTTT.